A single count supports the clone carrying this T cell receptor (beta chain). No antigen is known for it. The assay was immunoSEQ multiplex PCR, and TCRdb's table has in-frame clones only and misses some. The table records tens of thousands of clones, approximately 80% of them present only once. The data derive from a study of OX40 agonist ivuxolimab in advanced cancers. The overall study: The patients' treatment was ivuxolimab, an agonistic anti-OX40 (CD134) antibody.

Autoimmune disease history or systemic immunosuppression was exclusionary. Regarding the study as a whole: On average, CD8+ T cells had more expanded clones than CD4+.

Looked up from germline, CDR1 is LNHDA and CDR2 is SQIVND (reference sequence). This CDR3 contains 14 residues. Trimming at V came to 0 bases and at J to 5 bases, leaving 2 bases not matched to a gene. The V gene is TRBV19, the J gene TRBJ1-1; 8 bases map to TRBD1. The receptor's source is an adult with an advanced solid tumor such as melanoma, head and neck, liver or kidney cancer. The sample consisted of CD4+ or CD8+ T cells sorted from blood, taken in a trial of the OX40 agonist ivuxolimab. The CDR3 nucleotides read TGTGCCAGTAGTATAGACAGGGGGCGAACTGAAGCTTTCTTT. Its translation is CASSIDRGRTEAFF.